This T cell receptor (beta chain) derives from a study of vaccination effects on CD4 cells after COVID-19. This clone came up a few times. Its antigen is still unknown. The data were produced by immunoSEQ multiplex PCR, yet TCRdb's version contains in-frame clones alone and is incomplete. Counted here are some 17,000 clones, about 70% occurring once; the ten biggest clones make up roughly 9.2%. Prior to sequencing, the ViraFEST assay stimulated PBMC with viral peptide pools, which expanded the antigen-specific CD4+ T cells. Culture proceeded for roughly ten days, and CD4+ T cells were then isolated. Participants got two doses of BNT162b2 or mRNA-1273 vaccine. The CDR3 consists of 17 residues. Trimming removed 0 bases at V and 0 bases at J, with 14 bases between. CDR1 and CDR2 from the germline V gene are LNHNV and YYDKDF (reference sequence).

The J gene is TRBJ1-2, the V gene TRBV15; TRBD1 is a possible D gene (5 bases). This clonotype was obtained from a human donor who received a COVID-19 vaccine. This specimen consisted of CD4+ T cells from PBMCs cultured with SARS-CoV-2 spike peptides, obtained after COVID-19 vaccination. The CDR3 loop reads CATSRDSDSFPNYGYTF. CDR3 coding DNA: TGTGCCACCAGCAGAGACTCCGACAGCTTCCCTAACTATGGCTACACCTTC.